The next 7 T cell receptor beta chains were all read from a single sample in a study of cytomegalovirus exposure and HLA in healthy donors. PCR involved 60 Vbeta and 13 Jbeta primers. Sequencing was performed with immunoSEQ multiplex PCR; in TCRdb, only in-frame clones are kept and a portion is missing. Among 200,000 or so clones, roughly 90% were seen once, and the ten largest hold around 0.21%. The specimen sequenced was PBMCs. These receptors all come from a girl under three years old in good health and CMV-seronegative.

The chain combines TRBV12-5 with TRBJ1-1, with unresolved D. The CDR3 contains 13 residues. Germline values: CDR1 LGHNT, CDR2 FRNRAP. Trimming left V 1 base short and J 2 bases short, with 5 bases between. The CDR3 DNA reads TGTGCTAGTGGTTTGGCCCTTAACACTGAAGCTTTCTTT. Translation: CASGLALNTEAFF.

V gene TRBV6-1 combines with J gene TRBJ2-5; 9 nucleotides match TRBD2. The CDR3 consists of 17 residues. The V segment lost 2 bases and the J segment 5 bases; nucleotides outside the gene matches: 12. Per germline, CDR1 MNHNS and CDR2 SASEGT. The CDR3 DNA sequence: TGTGCCAGCAGTGAAATGGGCGGGGGGGCCTCCCCGGAGACCCAGTACTTC. Its protein product is CASSEMGGGASPETQYF.

The V and J genes are TRBV7-2 and TRBJ2-7, with TRBD1 identical over 9 bases. Germline V gene data show CDR1 as SGHTA and CDR2 as FQGNSA. The CDR3 loop spans 15 amino acids. V gave up 1 base and J gave up 3 bases; unmatched junction bases: 4. CDR3 coding DNA: TGTGCCAGCAGCTTAGAACCGGGACAGGGCTACGAGCAGTACTTC. It encodes CASSLEPGQGYEQYF.

The table lists this clone with a few counts. This rearrangement joins TRBV6-1 to TRBJ2-7, with D hard to call. Germline CDR1 is MNHNS and CDR2 is SASEGT. The CDR3 is 14 residues long. V shed 6 bases and J shed 2 bases, with 14 bases lying between them. CDR3 residues: CASSSDAEAYEQYF. The DNA of the CDR3 is TGTGCCAGCAGCTCAGATGCAGAGGCCTACGAGCAGTACTTC.

The chain has TRBV11-2 and TRBJ1-2; D is unclear. This CDR3 has 13 amino acids. The V gene lost 0 bases and the J gene lost 4 bases, with 6 bases spanning the gap. Per germline, CDR1 SGHAT and CDR2 FQNNGV. Here the CDR3 DNA reads TGTGCCAGCAGCTTAGATCTCTCCTATGGCTACACCTTC. Its translation is CASSLDLSYGYTF.

This chain uses TRBV18 with TRBJ2-5, with D tentatively TRBD2 (6 bases). Trimming removed 3 bases from V and 2 bases from J, with 10 bases in between. Per germline, CDR1 KGHSH and CDR2 LQKENI. CDR3 length equals 14 residues. This CDR3 is CASSPGRVQETQYF. The CDR3 DNA is TGTGCCAGCTCACCCGGGAGAGTGCAAGAGACCCAGTACTTC. The full variable domain, its missing parts supplied by reference TRBV18 and TRBJ2-5, is NAGVMQNPRHLVRRRGQEARLRCSPMKGHSHVYWYRQLPEEGLKFMVYLQKENIIDESGMPKERFSAEFPKEGPSILRIQQVVRGDSAAYFCASSPGRVQETQYFGPGTRLLVL.

The rearrangement uses TRBV13 and TRBJ2-3; 10 positions match TRBD2. This CDR3 is 17 amino acids long. Germline V gene sequence: CDR1 PRHDT, CDR2 FYEKMQ (reference sequence). J gave up 1 base and V 5 bases, and 9 bases lay outside the gene matches. The CDR3 loop reads CASSPRTGTSGTDTQYF. The CDR3 nucleotides are TGTGCCAGCAGCCCCCGGACCGGGACTAGCGGCACAGATACGCAGTATTTT.